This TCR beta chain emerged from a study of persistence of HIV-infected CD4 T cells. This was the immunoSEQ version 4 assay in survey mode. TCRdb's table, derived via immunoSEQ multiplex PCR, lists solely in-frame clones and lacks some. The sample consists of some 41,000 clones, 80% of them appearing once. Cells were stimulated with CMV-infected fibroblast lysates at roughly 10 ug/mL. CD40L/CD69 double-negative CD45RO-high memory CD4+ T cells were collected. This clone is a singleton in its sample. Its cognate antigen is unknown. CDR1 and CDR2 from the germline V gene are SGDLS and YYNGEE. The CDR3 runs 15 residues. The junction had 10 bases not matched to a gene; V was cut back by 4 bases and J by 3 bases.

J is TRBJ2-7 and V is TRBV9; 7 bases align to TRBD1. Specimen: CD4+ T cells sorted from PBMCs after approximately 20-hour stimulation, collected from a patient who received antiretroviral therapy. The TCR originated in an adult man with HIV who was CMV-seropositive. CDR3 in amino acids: CASSPGPGTDYEQYF. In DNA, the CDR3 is TGTGCCAGCAGCCCAGGTCCGGGGACAGACTACGAGCAGTACTTC.